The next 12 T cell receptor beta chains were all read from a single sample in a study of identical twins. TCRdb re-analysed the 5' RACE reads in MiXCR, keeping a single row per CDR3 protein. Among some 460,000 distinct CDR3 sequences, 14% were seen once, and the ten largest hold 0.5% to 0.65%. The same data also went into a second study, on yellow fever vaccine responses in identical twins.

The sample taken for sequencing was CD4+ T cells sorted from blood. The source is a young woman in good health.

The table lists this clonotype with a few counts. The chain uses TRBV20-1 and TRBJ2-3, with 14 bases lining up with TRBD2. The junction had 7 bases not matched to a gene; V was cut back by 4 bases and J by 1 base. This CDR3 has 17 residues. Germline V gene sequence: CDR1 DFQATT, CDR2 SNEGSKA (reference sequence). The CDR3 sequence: CSAIPGLAGARTDTQYF. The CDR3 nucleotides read TGCAGTGCTATACCGGGACTAGCGGGGGCCCGCACAGATACGCAGTATTTT.

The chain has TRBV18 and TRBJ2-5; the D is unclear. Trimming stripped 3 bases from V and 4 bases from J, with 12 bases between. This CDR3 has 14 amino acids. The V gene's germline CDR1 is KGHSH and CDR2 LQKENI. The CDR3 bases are TGTGCCAGCTCACCGAGAGGAACCGTAGAGACCCAGTACTTC. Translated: CASSPRGTVETQYF.

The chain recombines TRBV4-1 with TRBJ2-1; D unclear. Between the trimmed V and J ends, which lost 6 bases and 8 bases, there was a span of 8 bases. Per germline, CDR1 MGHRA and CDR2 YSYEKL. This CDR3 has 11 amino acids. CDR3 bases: TGCGCCAGCAGGTACGCGGATGAGCAGTTCTTC. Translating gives CASRYADEQFF.

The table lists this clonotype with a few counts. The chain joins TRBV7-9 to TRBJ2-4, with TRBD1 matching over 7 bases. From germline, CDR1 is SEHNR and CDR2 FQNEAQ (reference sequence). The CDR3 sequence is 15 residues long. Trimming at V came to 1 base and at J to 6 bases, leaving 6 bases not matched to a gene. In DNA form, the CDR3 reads TGTGCCAGCAGCTTAGACGCGGCAGGGGGAAACATTCAGTACTTC. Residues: CASSLDAAGGNIQYF.

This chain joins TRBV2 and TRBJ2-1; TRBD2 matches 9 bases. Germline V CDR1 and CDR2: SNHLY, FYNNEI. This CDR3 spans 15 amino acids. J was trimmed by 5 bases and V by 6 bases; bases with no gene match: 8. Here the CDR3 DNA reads TGTGCCAGCAGCAAGAGGACTAGCGTAGACAATGAGCAGTTCTTC. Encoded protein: CASSKRTSVDNEQFF.

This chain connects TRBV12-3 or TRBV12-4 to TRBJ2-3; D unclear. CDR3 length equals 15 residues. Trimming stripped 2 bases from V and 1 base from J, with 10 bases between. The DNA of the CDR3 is TGTGCCAGCAGTTTACGGACGGTCGGCACAGATACGCAGTATTTT. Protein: CASSLRTVGTDTQYF.

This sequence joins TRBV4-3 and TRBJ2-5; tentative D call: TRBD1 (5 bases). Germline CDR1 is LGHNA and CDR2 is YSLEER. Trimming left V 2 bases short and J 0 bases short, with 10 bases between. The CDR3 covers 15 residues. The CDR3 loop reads CASSQSDTYQETQYF. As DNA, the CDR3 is TGCGCCAGCAGCCAATCGGACACGTACCAAGAGACCCAGTACTTC.

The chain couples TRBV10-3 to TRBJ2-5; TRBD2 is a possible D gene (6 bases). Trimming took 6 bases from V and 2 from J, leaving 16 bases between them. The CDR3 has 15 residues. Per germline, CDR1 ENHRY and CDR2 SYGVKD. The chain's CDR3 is CAIRPDRDWQETQYF. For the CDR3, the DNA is TGTGCCATCAGGCCCGACCGGGACTGGCAAGAGACCCAGTACTTC.

CDR3: CSASRRGAKAYEQYF. The DNA for the CDR3 is TGCAGTGCTAGCCGCCGTGGGGCCAAGGCCTACGAGCAGTACTTC. The rearrangement links TRBV20-1 to TRBJ2-7, with D tentatively TRBD1 (5 bases). This CDR3 contains 15 residues. The V end was cut by 3 bases, the J end by 2 bases, with 17 bases between. Germline V gene sequence: CDR1 DFQATT, CDR2 SNEGSKA (reference sequence).

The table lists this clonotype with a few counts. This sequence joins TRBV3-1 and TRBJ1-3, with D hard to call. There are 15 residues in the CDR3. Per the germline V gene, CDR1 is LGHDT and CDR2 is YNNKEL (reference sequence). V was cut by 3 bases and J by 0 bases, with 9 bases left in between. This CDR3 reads CASSHVGVSGNTIYF. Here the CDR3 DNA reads TGTGCCAGCAGCCACGTCGGGGTCTCTGGAAACACCATATATTTT.

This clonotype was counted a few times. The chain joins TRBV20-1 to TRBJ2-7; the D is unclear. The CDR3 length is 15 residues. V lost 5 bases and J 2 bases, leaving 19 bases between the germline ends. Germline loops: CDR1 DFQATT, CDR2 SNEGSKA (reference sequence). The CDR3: CSALLSRLSTYEQYF. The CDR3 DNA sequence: TGCAGTGCTCTCCTATCCAGACTGAGTACCTACGAGCAGTACTTC.

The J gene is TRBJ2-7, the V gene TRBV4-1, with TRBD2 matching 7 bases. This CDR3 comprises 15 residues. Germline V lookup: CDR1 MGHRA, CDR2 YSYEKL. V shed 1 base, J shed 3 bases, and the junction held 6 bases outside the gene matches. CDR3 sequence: CASSQVRGGGYEQYF. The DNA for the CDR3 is TGCGCCAGCAGCCAAGTCCGCGGGGGTGGCTACGAGCAGTACTTC.